Judged by abundance, the clone carrying this TCR beta chain is medium-sized. The antigen is not known. From blood, roughly 250-550 ng of genomic DNA served as TRB template. These data belong to a study of T and B cells in COVID-19 patients. The wider study: Blood was sampled from COVID-19 patients who were either actively infected or recovered. Median age was approximately 34 years in the recovered cohort and around 62 years in the active-infection cohort. Of some 19 active-infection patients, approximately twelve were critically ill with mechanical ventilation or extracorporeal membrane oxygenation. Study outcomes and limitations: Patients with COVID-19 reportedly showed strongly skewed T cell receptor beta variable and joining gene usage.

TRB rearrangements were amplified by multiplex PCR with BIOMED2 TRB-A/B primers. TCRdb re-derived calls from the multiplex PCR reads in MiXCR, one entry per CDR3 protein. In the table there are 13,000 to 15,000 distinct CDR3 sequences, roughly 28% of which are singletons. Germline V gene sequence: CDR1 PRHDT, CDR2 FYEKMQ (reference sequence). The V gene lost 4 bases and the J gene lost 1 base, with 13 bases spanning the gap. The CDR3 extends over 15 amino acids. The sequence was obtained from a human donor who had recovered from COVID-19. The sequencing sample was made of blood. This chain links TRBV13 with TRBJ2-5, with no clear D. The CDR3 nucleotides read TGTGCCAGCAGCTCCCCGCAGACATTCCAAGAGACCCAGTACTTC. As protein: CASSSPQTFQETQYF.